Following are 5 T cell receptor beta chains from one sample sequenced in a study of cytomegalovirus exposure and HLA in healthy donors. Primers: 60 Vbeta forward and 13 Jbeta reverse. The data were produced by immunoSEQ multiplex PCR, yet TCRdb's version contains in-frame clones alone and is incomplete. The sample includes under 200,000 clones, more than 60% of them seen just once. The sequenced material came from PBMCs. These receptors came from a male donor in good health and CMV-seronegative.

The genes are TRBV6-5 and TRBJ1-2; TRBD1 matches 10 bases. The germline CDR1 and CDR2 sequences are MNHEY and SVGAGI. The CDR3 is 13 amino acids. The junction had 2 bases not matched to a gene; V was cut back by 6 bases and J by 4 bases. This chain's CDR3 is CASRTGGVYGYTF. Written as DNA, the CDR3 is TGTGCCAGCAGGACAGGGGGCGTCTATGGCTACACCTTC.

The chain has TRBV5-6 and TRBJ1-2; D is undetermined. The CDR3 consists of 14 residues. Germline V gene lookup returns CDR1 SGHDT and CDR2 YYEEEE. V shed 3 bases and J shed 6 bases, with 15 bases lying between them. The CDR3 reads CASSSLTEDNGYTF. In DNA, the CDR3 is TGTGCCAGCAGCTCATTGACGGAGGATAATGGCTACACCTTC.

The CDR3 loop reads CASSSVDGRSTGELFF. CDR3 DNA sequence: TGTGCCAGCAGTTCTGTGGACGGGAGGTCCACCGGGGAGCTGTTTTTT. The J gene is TRBJ2-2, the V gene TRBV6-5; 7 nucleotides line up with TRBD2. The CDR3 sequence is 16 residues long. CDR1 is MNHEY, CDR2 SVGAGI, per germline. V was pared by 4 bases and J by 4 bases, with 9 bases of the junction left unmatched.

This chain joins TRBV4-1 and TRBJ1-5; 9 bases agree with TRBD1. The CDR3 extends over 15 amino acids. The J segment lost 3 bases and the V segment lost 4 bases, leaving 4 bases of the junction unmatched. Germline CDR1 is MGHRA and CDR2 is YSYEKL. The CDR3 reads CASSPRDRANQPQHF. CDR3 DNA sequence: TGCGCCAGCAGCCCCCGGGACAGGGCCAATCAGCCCCAGCATTTT.

V usage is TRBV5-1 and J usage is TRBJ1-1, with TRBD1 as a possible D gene (6 bases). V was trimmed by 1 base and J by 1 base, leaving 11 bases between them. The CDR3 runs 15 residues. In germline, CDR1 is SGHRS, CDR2 YFSETQ. The CDR3 DNA sequence: TGCGCCAGCAGCTTGAGTGGACAGAGGAACACTGAAGCTTTCTTT. Its translation: CASSLSGQRNTEAFF.